The 13 T cell receptor beta chains presented below share a single source sample, sequenced in a study of T cells after yellow fever vaccination. TCRdb fed the 5' RACE reads into MiXCR, producing one record per CDR3 protein. The sample consists of about 340,000 distinct CDR3 sequences, roughly an eighth of them appearing once. Sequenced material: CD4+ T cells sorted from PBMCs, taken 15 days after the yellow fever booster vaccination. The receptor source for this set is a young man who received the YFV17D yellow fever vaccine.

V usage is TRBV5-6 and J usage is TRBJ2-1; D possibly corresponds to TRBD1 (6 bases). V was trimmed by 2 bases and J by 9 bases, leaving 18 bases between them. CDR1 is SGHDT and CDR2 is YYEEEE in the germline V gene. The CDR3 is 15 amino acids. CDR3 in amino acids: CASSFIDRISAEQFF. The CDR3 nucleotides are TGTGCCAGCAGCTTCATCGACAGGATCTCCGCTGAGCAGTTCTTC. Looking up the rest from reference TRBV5-6 and TRBJ2-1 gives the full variable domain: DAGVTQSPTHLIKTRGQQVTLRCSPKSGHDTVSWYQQALGQGPQFIFQYYEEEERQRGNFPDRFSGHQFPNYSSELNVNALLLGDSALYLCASSFIDRISAEQFFGPGTRLTVL.

This chain uses TRBV9 with TRBJ2-5; 8 bases line up with TRBD2. The germline gives CDR1 SGDLS, CDR2 YYNGEE. The CDR3 runs to 16 residues. J was trimmed by 2 bases and V by 0 bases; bases with no gene match: 6. CDR3 sequence reads: CASSVGASGSQETQYF. The CDR3 coding sequence is TGTGCCAGCAGCGTAGGCGCTAGCGGGTCACAAGAGACCCAGTACTTC.

This clonotype was found a few times. This chain connects TRBV5-1 to TRBJ2-2, with D possibly being TRBD1 (5 bases). Germline V gene lookup returns CDR1 SGHRS and CDR2 YFSETQ. Deletions cut 4 bases from V and 2 bases from J, with 9 bases between. This CDR3 spans 14 amino acids. CDR3 amino acids: CASSTTVNTGELFF. The CDR3 DNA follows: TGCGCCAGCAGCACGACAGTAAACACCGGGGAGCTGTTTTTT. Complete variable domain (other parts from reference TRBV5-1 and TRBJ2-2): KAGVTQTPRYLIKTRGQQVTLSCSPISGHRSVSWYQQTPGQGLQFLFEYFSETQRNKGNFPGRFSGRQFSNSRSEMNVSTLELGDSALYLCASSTTVNTGELFFGEGSRLTVL.

This clonotype came up a few times. DNA for the CDR3: TGTGCCAGCAGTGAATCTTTTGGGCGGGGCGGCTCCACCGGGGAGCTGTTTTTT. This translates into CASSESFGRGGSTGELFF. V gene TRBV25-1 combines with J gene TRBJ2-2, with D perhaps TRBD2 (6 bases). Between the trimmed V and J ends, which lost 1 base and 4 bases, there was a span of 19 bases. Germline CDR1 and CDR2: MGHDK and SYGVNS. The CDR3 is 18 residues long.

This clonotype was seen a few times. The chain couples TRBV7-6 to TRBJ1-6; D is possibly TRBD1 (6 bases). Germline V gene sequence: CDR1 SGHVS, CDR2 FNYEAQ. The CDR3 covers 15 residues. The germline V and J ends were trimmed by 2 bases and 8 bases, with 13 bases remaining between them. CDR3 nucleotides: TGTGCCAGCAGCTTACTTTGGGCAGGGGATTCACCCCTCCACTTT. Translating gives CASSLLWAGDSPLHF. Complete variable domain (other parts from reference TRBV7-6 and TRBJ1-6): GAGVSQSPRYKVTKRGQDVALRCDPISGHVSLYWYRQALGQGPEFLTYFNYEAQQDKSGLPNDRFSAERPEGSISTLTIQRTEQRDSAMYRCASSLLWAGDSPLHFGNGTRLTVT.

This clonotype was seen only a few times. The CDR3 DNA sequence: TGTGCCAGCAGTTTCCTGGGACGCCCCGATACGCAGTATTTT. Its protein product is CASSFLGRPDTQYF. The gene calls are TRBV12-3 or TRBV12-4 and TRBJ2-3, with D perhaps TRBD1 or TRBD2 (5 bases each). Trimming removed 3 bases at V and 6 bases at J, with 13 bases between. The CDR3 totals 14 residues.

The chain uses TRBV2 and TRBJ2-5, with D unclear. The CDR3 totals 15 residues. The ends were cut back, 4 bases at V and 1 base at J, with 13 bases in the middle. Germline CDR1 is SNHLY and CDR2 is FYNNEI. In DNA form, the CDR3 reads TGTGCCAGCAGTGCTCTTTCGACCCCCCAAGAGACCCAGTACTTC. Translated, it gives CASSALSTPQETQYF.

This clonotype was seen just once. The genes are TRBV24-1 and TRBJ2-5; possibly TRBD1 or TRBD2 for D (5 bases each). Between the trimmed V and J ends, which lost 2 bases and 5 bases, there was a span of 11 bases. The CDR3 sequence is 14 residues long. Germline V gene sequence: CDR1 KGHDR, CDR2 SFDVKD. CDR3: CATSDSGPLETQYF. In nucleotides, the CDR3 is TGTGCCACCAGTGATTCGGGACCCCTGGAGACCCAGTACTTC.

The J gene is TRBJ2-3, the V gene TRBV4-3; D ambiguous. V was pared by 0 bases and J by 6 bases, with 7 bases between. The CDR3 spans 13 residues. The germline CDR1 and CDR2 sequences are LGHNA and YSLEER. The CDR3 loop is CASSQEGLDTQYF. CDR3 DNA: TGCGCCAGCAGCCAAGAGGGGTTGGATACGCAGTATTTT.

This clonotype has more than one count but fewer than ten. This rearrangement joins TRBV12-3 or TRBV12-4 to TRBJ2-3; 7 positions agree with TRBD2. Trimming took 7 bases from V and 2 from J; bases not matched to a gene: 6. This CDR3 region has 14 residues. Written as DNA, the CDR3 is TGTGCCAGCATTCTTAGCGGGTTCACAGATACGCAGTATTTT. This encodes CASILSGFTDTQYF.

There are a few counts of this clonotype. The chain employs TRBV11-2 and TRBJ1-3; D call uncertain. Looked up from germline, CDR1 is SGHAT and CDR2 is FQNNGV. CDR3 size: 13 residues. Trimming took off 5 bases at V and 2 bases at J, with 7 bases between the two ends. The CDR3 sequence is CASSNEAGNTIYF. CDR3 bases: TGTGCCAGCAGCAATGAAGCTGGAAACACCATATATTTT.

This rearrangement joins TRBV19 to TRBJ1-2; D call uncertain. Trimming took 8 bases from V and 2 from J, leaving 15 bases between them. Germline V gene data show CDR1 as LNHDA and CDR2 as SQIVND (reference sequence). The CDR3 spans 14 residues. DNA of the CDR3: TGTGCCAGTTTTCAGCCGCCCCTCAACTATGGCTACACCTTC. It specifies CASFQPPLNYGYTF.

This clonotype showed up just a few times. V usage is TRBV5-5 and J usage is TRBJ1-3, with D hard to call. The CDR3 totals 12 residues. Deletions cut 3 bases from V and 7 bases from J, with 8 bases between. The V gene's germline CDR1 is SGHKS and CDR2 YYEKEE (reference sequence). The CDR3 DNA follows: TGTGCCAGCAGCTCGGACGAGAACACCATATATTTT. It is translated as CASSSDENTIYF.